A single sample is the source of the 27 T cell receptor beta chains below, sequenced in a study of spatial heterogeneity in lung cancer. Findings and limits, study-wide: In tumors, expanded intratumoral alpha and beta TCR counts tracked mutation counts.

The antigens for these receptors are not known. TCRdb recomputed calls from the 5' RACE reads with MiXCR, one row per CDR3 protein. The sample holds around 20,000 distinct CDR3 sequences; about 6.1% are singletons and the top ten take 10%. Noted time point: sample taken at primary tumor resection. Sample: lung tumor tissue, taken at surgery. The receptors derive from a female donor with early-stage non-small cell lung cancer.

This clonotype showed up many times. This beta chain came through as a stray read in a library set up for alpha chains, and its size says little. CDR3 sequence: CASSPRTGWWEQYF. The CDR3 nucleotides read TGTGCCAGCAGCCCGCGGACAGGGTGGTGGGAGCAGTACTTC. V and J are TRBV3-1 and TRBJ2-7, with 8 bases identical to TRBD1. The CDR3 length is 14 residues. Germline V CDR1 and CDR2: LGHDT, YNNKEL (reference sequence). The junction had 9 bases not matched to a gene; V was cut back by 4 bases and J by 7 bases.

This clonotype was observed at least ten times. This beta chain is an off-target read within a library intended for alpha chains, so its frequency means little. This chain's CDR3 is CASSPDWDNEQFF. The DNA of the CDR3 is TGTGCCAGCAGCCCGGACTGGGACAATGAGCAGTTCTTC. The chain employs TRBV4-2 and TRBJ2-1, with a possible D match to TRBD2 (5 bases). The CDR3 length is 13 residues. Germline V CDR1 and CDR2: LGHNA, YNFKEQ. V lost 4 bases to trimming and J lost 5 bases, with 9 bases between them.

This clonotype was counted only a few times. With the library built for alpha chains, this beta chain is off target and its frequency is not meaningful. This sequence joins TRBV7-9 and TRBJ2-5; 8 positions agree with TRBD1. Losses at the gene ends were 3 bases for V and 4 bases for J; bases not matched to a gene: 4. Germline V gene data show CDR1 as SEHNR and CDR2 as FQNEAQ (reference sequence). CDR3 length: 14 amino acids. CDR3 residues: CASSFATGGETQYF. The DNA of the CDR3 is TGTGCCAGCAGCTTTGCTACAGGGGGAGAGACCCAGTACTTC.

This clonotype is medium-sized. Within a library made for alpha chains, this beta chain is off target, and its count is uninformative. The CDR3 reads CAISESGATRNTEAFF. CDR3 bases: TGTGCCATCAGTGAGTCGGGGGCGACTCGGAACACTGAAGCTTTCTTT. This chain joins TRBV10-3 and TRBJ1-1; a possible D gene is TRBD1 (6 bases). CDR1 and CDR2 (germline): ENHRY, SYGVKD. Trimming took off 0 bases at V and 1 base at J, with 12 bases between the two ends. The CDR3 contains 16 residues.

Ten or more counts support this clonotype. This beta chain lies outside the target of a library built for alpha chains; its clone size means little. V usage is TRBV20-1 and J usage is TRBJ2-7, with D uncertain. Trimming pared 5 bases from V and 5 bases from J, leaving 10 bases between. The germline CDR1 and CDR2 sequences are DFQATT and SNEGSKA (reference sequence). CDR3 length: 11 amino acids. CDR3 residues: CSAATQDEQYF. The CDR3 bases are TGCAGTGCTGCGACACAAGACGAGCAGTACTTC.

Ten or more counts support this clonotype. This beta chain turned up in a library designed for alpha chains; as an off-target read, its abundance says little. CDR3 sequence (DNA): TGTGCCATCAGTCCGGATCAAGAGACCCAGTACTTC. The encoded protein is CAISPDQETQYF. The chain carries TRBV10-3 and TRBJ2-5; D is ambiguous. This CDR3 is built from 12 residues. The ends were cut back, 5 bases at V and 2 bases at J, with 6 bases in the middle. The germline V gene encodes CDR1 ENHRY and CDR2 SYGVKD.

This clonotype was detected many times. This beta chain is an off-target read within a library intended for alpha chains, so its frequency means little. This chain joins TRBV19 and TRBJ1-5; 10 positions agree with TRBD1. With 10 bases clipped from V and 7 bases from J, the junction kept 7 bases outside the gene matches. Germline CDR1 LNHDA, CDR2 SQIVND (reference sequence). This CDR3 comprises 13 residues. The CDR3 protein is CATAGTGEQPQHF. The CDR3 DNA reads as TGTGCCACCGCCGGGACAGGGGAACAGCCCCAGCATTTT.

This clonotype was observed at least ten times. This beta chain is a stray sequence in a library constructed for alpha chains; its clone size is not meaningful. This chain connects TRBV18 to TRBJ1-1, with D perhaps matching TRBD1 (6 bases). The CDR3 runs 15 residues. From germline, CDR1 is KGHSH and CDR2 LQKENI. V dropped 3 bases and J dropped 4 bases, with 15 bases sitting between them. This chain's CDR3 is CASSPWDKTSTEAFF. CDR3 DNA sequence: TGTGCCAGCTCACCGTGGGACAAGACTAGCACTGAAGCTTTCTTT. Drawing the rest from reference TRBV18 and TRBJ1-1, the complete variable domain is NAGVMQNPRHLVRRRGQEARLRCSPMKGHSHVYWYRQLPEEGLKFMVYLQKENIIDESGMPKERFSAEFPKEGPSILRIQQVVRGDSAAYFCASSPWDKTSTEAFFGQGTRLTVV.

In its sample, this clonotype is medium-sized. This beta chain slipped into a library made for alpha chains as a stray read, so its size is not meaningful. This chain links TRBV7-9 with TRBJ2-3; possible D gene TRBD1, 5 bases. The CDR3 extends over 14 amino acids. Per the germline V gene, CDR1 is SEHNR and CDR2 is FQNEAQ (reference sequence). V shed 5 bases and J shed 0 bases, with 9 bases lying between them. CDR3 sequence reads: CASSRDSSTDTQYF. CDR3 nucleotide sequence: TGTGCCAGCAGCCGAGACAGTAGCACAGATACGCAGTATTTT.

A word on this clonotype: A library made for alpha chains picked up this beta chain off target, so its size means little. The chain uses TRBV11-2 and TRBJ1-1, with TRBD1 as a possible D gene (5 bases). The CDR3 has 15 residues. Germline lookup yields CDR1 SGHAT and CDR2 FQNNGV. V was cut by 0 bases and J by 9 bases, with 17 bases left in between. The CDR3 here is CASSLESGARAKAFF. The CDR3 DNA follows: TGTGCCAGCAGCTTAGAGAGTGGGGCCAGGGCTAAAGCTTTCTTT. Using reference TRBV11-2 and TRBJ1-1 for the parts outside the CDR3, the full variable domain is EAGVAQSPRYKIIEKRQSVAFWCNPISGHATLYWYQQILGQGPKLLIQFQNNGVVDDSQLPKDRFSAERLKGVDSTLKIQPAKLEDSAVYLCASSLESGARAKAFFGQGTRLTVV.

Ten or more counts support this clonotype. Since the library was made to target alpha chains, this beta chain is a stray read and its abundance is not meaningful. The chain uses TRBV18 and TRBJ1-6, with D uncertain. The CDR3 covers 16 residues. The germline V and J ends were trimmed by 3 bases and 7 bases, with 16 bases remaining between them. Germline assignment: CDR1 KGHSH and CDR2 LQKENI. CDR3 loop: CASSPNRATGNSPLHF. Here the CDR3 DNA reads TGTGCCAGCTCACCTAATCGGGCAACGGGCAATTCACCCCTCCACTTT.

In the case of this clonotype: A library prepared for alpha chains yielded this beta chain as an off-target read; its size is of little meaning. CDR3 region: CSASPGGRNTEAFF. DNA for the CDR3: TGCAGTGCCTCCCCAGGGGGCAGGAACACTGAAGCTTTCTTT. This chain uses TRBV20-1 with TRBJ1-1; 8 nucleotides align to TRBD1. Germline trimming cut 6 bases from V and 1 base from J; bases unmatched to any gene: 7. Germline CDR1 reads DFQATT; CDR2 reads SNEGSKA (reference sequence). This CDR3 is built from 14 residues.

This clonotype occurred many times. This beta chain was picked up by a library intended for alpha chains and is off target, so its count carries little meaning. This chain joins TRBV10-3 and TRBJ1-3; 7 bases align to TRBD1. Germline V lookup: CDR1 ENHRY, CDR2 SYGVKD. V was pared by 0 bases and J by 0 bases, with 2 bases of the junction left unmatched. The CDR3 extends over 16 amino acids. CDR3 DNA sequence: TGTGCCATCAGTGAGTCTTACAGGGGCTCTGGAAACACCATATATTTT. Protein: CAISESYRGSGNTIYF.

This clonotype was recorded a few times. With the library built for alpha chains, this beta chain is off target and its frequency is not meaningful. The chain recombines TRBV14 with TRBJ1-1, with TRBD1 identical over 7 bases. The germline gives CDR1 SGHDN, CDR2 FVKESK. V trimming: 4 bases; J trimming: 3 bases; junction bases outside the gene matches: 8. This CDR3 region has 15 residues. The CDR3 protein is CASSRNRGEDTEAFF. The CDR3 DNA follows: TGTGCCAGCAGCCGCAACAGGGGAGAGGACACTGAAGCTTTCTTT.

Turning to this clonotype: A library prepared for alpha chains yielded this beta chain as an off-target read; its size is of little meaning. The V call is TRBV7-2, the J call TRBJ1-5, with D hard to call. The germline V gene encodes CDR1 SGHTA and CDR2 FQGNSA. V was pared by 5 bases and J by 0 bases, with 5 bases between. The CDR3 covers 13 residues. CDR3 loop: CASSPNSNQPQHF. CDR3 nucleotides: TGTGCCAGCAGCCCTAATAGCAATCAGCCCCAGCATTTT.

This clonotype showed up many times. With the library built for alpha chains, this beta chain is off target and its frequency is not meaningful. The V and J genes are TRBV27 and TRBJ2-7, with D possibly being TRBD2 (5 bases). The CDR3 has 15 residues. V was shortened by 2 bases and J by 3 bases, with 14 bases between the two germline ends. CDR1 is MNHEY, CDR2 SMNVEV, per germline (reference sequence). The CDR3 DNA is TGTGCCAGCAGTTTAAGAGCGGACTCCGACTACGAGCAGTACTTC. It codes for CASSLRADSDYEQYF.

Ten or more counts support this clonotype. Found in a library prepared for alpha chains, this beta chain is an off-target read, and its abundance has little meaning. This rearrangement joins TRBV19 to TRBJ2-6; no clear D. Germline CDR1 and CDR2: LNHDA and SQIVND (reference sequence). This CDR3 region has 15 residues. V shed 7 bases and J shed 0 bases, with 10 bases lying between them. The CDR3 protein is CASKTRISGANVLTF. CDR3 in DNA: TGTGCCAGTAAGACACGAATCTCTGGGGCCAACGTCCTGACTTTC.

This clonotype has a count of ten or more. For a library built for alpha chains, this beta chain is a stray read; little rests on its size. The rearrangement joins TRBV29-1 to TRBJ1-4; 9 nucleotides match TRBD1. The J segment lost 2 bases and the V segment lost 7 bases, leaving 17 bases of the junction unmatched. Germline CDR1 SQVTM, CDR2 ANQGSEA. The CDR3 covers 18 residues. CDR3 residues: CSALGQGSGRRTNEKLFF. Written as DNA, the CDR3 is TGCAGCGCCCTGGGACAGGGCTCGGGCAGGAGGACTAATGAAAAACTGTTTTTT.

The sample holds many counts of this clonotype. The library was designed around alpha chains, so this beta chain is a stray read whose abundance carries little weight. The genes are TRBV28 and TRBJ2-1; D might be TRBD2 (6 bases). V lost 7 bases and J 7 bases, leaving 20 bases between the germline ends. The CDR3 runs to 15 residues. Germline lookup yields CDR1 MDHEN and CDR2 SYDVKM. CDR3: CASTPPTGSGNEQFF. The CDR3 DNA reads TGTGCCAGCACTCCTCCTACCGGGAGTGGTAATGAGCAGTTCTTC.

The sample holds many counts of this clonotype. Being off target in a library aimed at alpha chains, this beta chain has a size of little meaning. The chain links TRBV7-9 to TRBJ1-1, with D possibly being TRBD1 (6 bases). This CDR3 region has 14 residues. Looked up from germline, CDR1 is SEHNR and CDR2 is FQNEAQ (reference sequence). V was clipped by 3 bases and J by 5 bases, with 13 bases between them. CDR3: CASSFTGTSTEAFF. The CDR3 DNA is TGTGCCAGCAGCTTCACAGGGACGAGTACTGAAGCTTTCTTT.

This clonotype has at least ten counts. Within a library made for alpha chains, this beta chain is off target, and its count is uninformative. The chain carries TRBV10-3 and TRBJ2-5, with 12 bases identical to TRBD2. The CDR3 consists of 16 residues. V was clipped by 2 bases and J by 0 bases; unmatched bases: 1. CDR1 ENHRY and CDR2 SYGVKD come from the germline V gene. The CDR3 loop reads CAISEGLAGYQETQYF. The CDR3 nucleotides are TGTGCCATCAGTGAGGGACTAGCGGGATACCAAGAGACCCAGTACTTC.

This clonotype has at least ten counts. Because this beta chain is a stray read in a library intended to capture alpha chains, its abundance should not be given much weight. V and J are TRBV9 and TRBJ2-6, with D perhaps matching TRBD1 or TRBD2 (5 bases each). The CDR3 consists of 16 residues. The germline V gene has CDR1 SGDLS and CDR2 YYNGEE. V was cut by 0 bases and J by 0 bases, with 7 bases left in between. As DNA, the CDR3 is TGTGCCAGCAGCGTAGAGGGGAGCTCTGGGGCCAACGTCCTGACTTTC. Translating gives CASSVEGSSGANVLTF.

This clonotype was counted at least ten times. Since it is a stray read in a library aimed at alpha chains, this beta chain has a size that is not meaningful. This chain uses TRBV18 with TRBJ2-7; D may correspond to TRBD1 or TRBD2 (5 bases each). Deletions cut 3 bases from V and 4 bases from J, with 13 bases between. Germline CDR1 and CDR2: KGHSH and LQKENI. The CDR3 has 14 amino acids. Written as DNA, the CDR3 is TGTGCCAGCTCACCTGGGGCGGGTGTTTACGAGCAGTACTTC. Encoded protein: CASSPGAGVYEQYF.

This clonotype was seen repeatedly, ten times or more. Since it is a stray read in a library aimed at alpha chains, this beta chain has a size that is not meaningful. The chain uses TRBV24-1 and TRBJ2-1; maybe TRBD1 (5 bases). The CDR3 loop spans 20 amino acids. CDR1 and CDR2 from the germline V gene are KGHDR and SFDVKD. V lost 1 base and J 2 bases, leaving 23 bases between the germline ends. CDR3 protein: CATSDFRDSPLTLPYNEQFF. The CDR3 DNA sequence: TGTGCCACCAGTGATTTCAGAGACAGTCCCTTAACTTTGCCCTACAATGAGCAGTTCTTC.

This clonotype is classed as medium-sized. This beta chain was picked up by a library intended for alpha chains and is off target, so its count carries little meaning. The V gene is TRBV28, the J gene TRBJ2-7; tentatively, D is TRBD1 (6 bases). V was trimmed by 4 bases and J by 3 bases, leaving 10 bases between them. Germline CDR1 reads MDHEN; CDR2 reads SYDVKM. The CDR3 has 13 amino acids. The CDR3 nucleotides are TGTGCCAGCAGTTGGGGGCCGGGCTACGAGCAGTACTTC. It codes for CASSWGPGYEQYF.

This clonotype has ten or more counts. A library prepared for alpha chains yielded this beta chain as an off-target read; its size is of little meaning. The chain employs TRBV6-6 and TRBJ2-3, with D perhaps being TRBD1 or TRBD2 (5 bases each). The V gene's germline CDR1 is MNHNY and CDR2 SVGAGI (reference sequence). Trimming stripped 5 bases from V and 2 bases from J, with 8 bases between. The CDR3 loop spans 13 amino acids. As DNA, the CDR3 is TGTGCCAGCAGTGGGGGTTCCACAGATACGCAGTATTTT. It translates to CASSGGSTDTQYF.

This clonotype has more than one count but fewer than ten. Found in a library prepared for alpha chains, this beta chain is an off-target read, and its abundance has little meaning. This chain uses TRBV27 with TRBJ1-6; the D is unclear. V shed 6 bases and J shed 0 bases, with 18 bases lying between them. From germline, CDR1 is MNHEY and CDR2 SMNVEV (reference sequence). The CDR3 sequence is 18 residues long. The CDR3 loop is CASSGLRGGSSYNSPLHF. CDR3 sequence (DNA): TGTGCCAGCAGCGGCCTTAGAGGCGGAAGCTCCTATAATTCACCCCTCCACTTT.